One sample yielded the 8 T cell receptor beta chains listed below, sequenced in a study of T-cell memory formation after mild COVID-19. In TCRdb, the 5' RACE reads were re-called with MiXCR into one record per CDR3 protein. Seen here are around 250,000 distinct CDR3 sequences, 15% observed once, and the top ten hold 2.1%. Sequencing used PBMCs or a T cell subset sorted from them (not recorded which). The receptors derive from an adult woman who had mild COVID-19 (a few samples of this study predate the infection). Cell type and time point are not known.

The J gene is TRBJ1-5, the V gene TRBV3-1; a weak D match, TRBD1 (6 bases). The V gene lost 0 bases and the J gene lost 9 bases, with 9 bases spanning the gap. CDR3 length: 13 residues. The germline CDR1 and CDR2 sequences are LGHDT and YNNKEL (reference sequence). CDR3 sequence reads: CASSQDPGAPQHF. CDR3 DNA: TGTGCCAGCAGCCAAGATCCAGGGGCGCCCCAGCATTTT.

This clonotype has more than one count but fewer than ten. This rearrangement joins TRBV5-1 to TRBJ2-2; TRBD2 is a possible D gene (6 bases). V lost 4 bases, J lost 2 bases, and 15 bases lay in between. The germline CDR1 and CDR2 sequences are SGHRS and YFSETQ. This CDR3 has 16 amino acids. The CDR3 sequence is CASSRDSPVNTGELFF. DNA for the CDR3: TGCGCCAGCAGCCGGGACTCCCCCGTTAACACCGGGGAGCTGTTTTTT. Based on the CDR3 plus reference TRBV5-1 and TRBJ2-2, the full variable domain is KAGVTQTPRYLIKTRGQQVTLSCSPISGHRSVSWYQQTPGQGLQFLFEYFSETQRNKGNFPGRFSGRQFSNSRSEMNVSTLELGDSALYLCASSRDSPVNTGELFFGEGSRLTVL.

The table lists this clonotype with many counts. The chain links TRBV9 to TRBJ2-3, with D hard to call. The CDR3 extends over 13 amino acids. Germline V lookup: CDR1 SGDLS, CDR2 YYNGEE. V dropped 0 bases and J dropped 3 bases, with 5 bases sitting between them. DNA for the CDR3: TGTGCCAGCAGCGTAGCCAGTACAGATACGCAGTATTTT. This translates into CASSVASTDTQYF.

Only a few counts were recorded for this clonotype. V usage is TRBV19 and J usage is TRBJ2-1; TRBD2 aligns across 8 bases. CDR1 LNHDA and CDR2 SQIVND come from the germline V gene (reference sequence). The ends lost 5 bases at V and 5 bases at J; junction bases unmatched: 11. The CDR3 length is 16 residues. CDR3 bases: TGTGCCAGTAGTCCCTGGTACAGCGGGGGCCACAATGAGCAGTTCTTC. Translating gives CASSPWYSGGHNEQFF.

This clonotype appeared a few times. V gene TRBV3-1 combines with J gene TRBJ2-1; tentatively, D is TRBD1 or TRBD2 (8 bases each). V lost 4 bases and J lost 11, with 21 bases in between. The CDR3 extends over 15 amino acids. Germline V CDR1 and CDR2: LGHDT, YNNKEL (reference sequence). The CDR3 spells CASSPQGAERGKQFF. CDR3 in DNA: TGTGCCAGCAGCCCCCAGGGGGCAGAGCGGGGGAAGCAGTTCTTC.

The V gene is TRBV15, the J gene TRBJ1-4; D is unclear. In germline, CDR1 is LNHNV, CDR2 YYDKDF (reference sequence). Trimming left V 3 bases short and J 0 bases short, with 8 bases between. This CDR3 has 15 residues. CDR3 DNA sequence: TGTGCCACCAGCAGGCGGAGAGCAACTAATGAAAAACTGTTTTTT. The encoded protein is CATSRRRATNEKLFF.

This clonotype was recorded a few times. The chain recombines TRBV6-1 with TRBJ2-3; the D call may be TRBD1 or TRBD2 (6 bases each). The CDR3 is 15 amino acids. V was clipped by 7 bases and J by 4 bases, with 18 bases between them. The germline V gene encodes CDR1 MNHNS and CDR2 SASEGT. CDR3 in amino acids: CASTHSGAGPDTQYF. As DNA, the CDR3 is TGTGCCAGCACACATTCGGGGGCCGGCCCAGATACGCAGTATTTT.

This clonotype was detected only a few times. The V call is TRBV7-2, the J call TRBJ2-5; D is ambiguous. Germline V gene data show CDR1 as SGHTA and CDR2 as FQGNSA. The CDR3 is made up of 16 amino acids. Trimming took off 1 base at V and 1 base at J, with 13 bases between the two ends. The CDR3 DNA is TGTGCCAGCAGCTTAGGCCGCCCAGGACCCCAAGAGACCCAGTACTTC. The encoded protein is CASSLGRPGPQETQYF.